The 14 T cell receptor beta chains in this list originate from one sample, sequenced in a study of T-cell reconstitution after alpha-beta-depleted transplantation in children. This sample's TCRbeta library carried unique molecular identifier barcodes. TCRdb re-called the PCR reads through MiXCR, storing one row per CDR3 protein. Here the sample spans roughly 790,000 distinct CDR3 sequences, 16% being singletons. The source was PBMCs, mostly from graft donor cells, collected 360 days after TCRalphabeta/CD19-depleted stem cell transplant. All receptors come from a male patient under 18 who had a stem cell transplant for acute lymphoblastic leukemia, so the T cells may come from the graft donor.

The chain couples TRBV7-9 to TRBJ2-7; D is unclear. V lost 2 bases and J 7 bases, leaving 9 bases between the germline ends. The CDR3 has 12 residues. Looked up from germline, CDR1 is SEHNR and CDR2 is FQNEAQ (reference sequence). CDR3 in DNA: TGTGCCAGCAGCTTACCGAACTATGAGCAGTACTTC. Translated, it gives CASSLPNYEQYF.

V is TRBV12-3 or TRBV12-4 and J is TRBJ2-1; 10 bases match TRBD2. This CDR3 is built from 15 residues. V was clipped by 4 bases and J by 2 bases; unmatched bases: 2. The CDR3: CASSYSGRPYNEQFF. In nucleotides, the CDR3 is TGTGCCAGCAGTTATAGCGGGAGGCCCTACAATGAGCAGTTCTTC.

Only a few counts were recorded for this clonotype. The chain joins TRBV5-1 to TRBJ2-2; no reliable D call. The ends were cut back, 0 bases at V and 1 base at J, with 19 bases in the middle. The CDR3 has 19 residues. The germline gives CDR1 SGHRS, CDR2 YFSETQ. CDR3 sequence reads: CASSLGVATAGRNTGELFF. In nucleotides, the CDR3 is TGCGCCAGCAGCTTGGGAGTCGCGACGGCCGGTAGGAACACCGGGGAGCTGTTTTTT.

This clonotype was observed a handful of times. This chain links TRBV18 with TRBJ1-3, with a weak D call TRBD1 (6 bases). The CDR3 is 16 residues long. Germline assignment: CDR1 KGHSH and CDR2 LQKENI. V was clipped by 4 bases and J by 3 bases, with 16 bases between them. The CDR3 DNA reads as TGTGCCAGCTCACGTACCTTGACAGGCAGTGGAAACACCATATATTTT. Translated, it gives CASSRTLTGSGNTIYF.

This clonotype has just a few counts. This sequence joins TRBV5-1 and TRBJ1-6, with TRBD1 as a possible D gene (5 bases). V lost 0 bases to trimming and J lost 7 bases, with 14 bases between them. Germline assignment: CDR1 SGHRS and CDR2 YFSETQ. This CDR3 region has 16 residues. The CDR3 coding sequence is TGCGCCAGCAGCTTGGAGGACCCGACAGTCAATTCACCCCTCCACTTT. Residues: CASSLEDPTVNSPLHF. Complete variable domain (other parts from reference TRBV5-1 and TRBJ1-6): KAGVTQTPRYLIKTRGQQVTLSCSPISGHRSVSWYQQTPGQGLQFLFEYFSETQRNKGNFPGRFSGRQFSNSRSEMNVSTLELGDSALYLCASSLEDPTVNSPLHFGNGTRLTVT.

This sequence joins TRBV6-1 and TRBJ1-1, with D unresolved. The germline gives CDR1 MNHNS, CDR2 SASEGT. Trimming pared 6 bases from V and 1 base from J, leaving 12 bases between. This CDR3 spans 14 amino acids. Here the CDR3 DNA reads TGTGCCAGCAGGGACCGCCGGGGGAACACTGAAGCTTTCTTT. Translation: CASRDRRGNTEAFF.

This clonotype was seen only a few times. V gene TRBV29-1 combines with J gene TRBJ2-7; 13 nucleotides line up with TRBD2. V lost 4 bases to trimming and J lost 3 bases; unmatched junction nucleotides: 3. CDR1 and CDR2 from the germline V gene are SQVTM and ANQGSEA. This CDR3 spans 14 amino acids. This CDR3 reads CSVVGLAGNYEQYF. The CDR3 DNA follows: TGCAGCGTTGTGGGACTAGCGGGGAACTACGAGCAGTACTTC.

This chain links TRBV20-1 with TRBJ2-1; perhaps TRBD1 as D (7 bases). Germline V CDR1 and CDR2: DFQATT, SNEGSKA (reference sequence). The CDR3 runs 18 residues. Trimming shortened V by 0 bases and J by 0 bases, and 18 bases separated the two germline ends. The CDR3 spells CSARDWRGRRHSYNEQFF. In DNA, the CDR3 is TGCAGTGCTAGAGATTGGAGGGGGCGGAGGCACTCCTACAATGAGCAGTTCTTC.

This clonotype was picked up a small number of times. The rearrangement joins TRBV10-3 to TRBJ2-1, with TRBD1 as a possible D gene (6 bases). The CDR3 has 20 residues. Germline V lookup: CDR1 ENHRY, CDR2 SYGVKD. V lost 2 bases and J 3 bases, leaving 26 bases between the germline ends. CDR3 sequence: CAISEVAPIDRSGRYNEQFF. Here the CDR3 DNA reads TGTGCCATCAGTGAGGTGGCCCCCATCGACAGGTCCGGACGCTACAATGAGCAGTTCTTC.

This clonotype occurred a few times. CDR3 nucleotide sequence: TGCAGCGTGGAAAGTGGGGTGAACACTGAAGCTTTCTTT. It encodes CSVESGVNTEAFF. J is TRBJ1-1 and V is TRBV29-1, with D unclear. V was pared by 6 bases and J by 0 bases, with 11 bases between. This CDR3 is 13 amino acids long. Germline CDR1 reads SQVTM; CDR2 reads ANQGSEA.

This clonotype has only a few counts. The V gene is TRBV28, the J gene TRBJ2-7; D may be TRBD1 (6 bases). Per germline, CDR1 MDHEN and CDR2 SYDVKM. The CDR3 is made up of 15 amino acids. V shed 2 bases and J shed 2 bases, with 13 bases lying between them. This CDR3 is CASSLLDRPAYEQYF. The CDR3 coding sequence is TGTGCCAGCAGTTTACTCGACAGGCCCGCCTACGAGCAGTACTTC.

This clonotype was recorded a few times. The gene calls are TRBV4-1 and TRBJ2-3; D may be TRBD1 or TRBD2 (5 bases each). This CDR3 has 17 residues. Germline-derived CDR1 and CDR2 are MGHRA and YSYEKL. Trimming stripped 2 bases from V and 4 bases from J, with 19 bases between. The CDR3 region is CASSQFRGPRQPDTQYF. The CDR3 DNA follows: TGCGCCAGCAGCCAATTCCGGGGACCCCGACAGCCAGATACGCAGTATTTT.

A few counts support this clonotype. The CDR3 spells CASSFLGLAGFQETQYF. CDR3 DNA sequence: TGTGCCAGCAGTTTCCTCGGACTAGCGGGATTCCAAGAGACCCAGTACTTC. This chain uses TRBV27 with TRBJ2-5; 12 positions agree with TRBD2. CDR1 is MNHEY and CDR2 is SMNVEV in the germline V gene (reference sequence). V was pared by 3 bases and J by 1 base, with 6 bases of the junction left unmatched. This CDR3 comprises 17 residues.

As regards this clonotype: Relative to the germline gene, one junction end is altered; a read error may explain this. The chain uses TRBV12-3 or TRBV12-4 and TRBJ2-1; D is uncertain. The CDR3 is made up of 10 amino acids. The DNA for the CDR3 is TGTGCCAGCAGGAGGACCCACCTGATATTC. Translating gives CASRRTHLIF.